This TCR beta chain was recovered during a study of Graves' ophthalmopathy and Graves' hyperthyroidism. Study at large: No treatment had been given when peripheral blood was collected at initial diagnosis. Findings and limits, study-wide: In blood, most expanded thyroid clonotypes above 0.001 frequency were also detected.

Moderate-to-severe activity, with CAS ≥3, NOSPECS ≥4 and duration under 3 months, characterized the donors with ophthalmopathy. This clonotype appeared many times. Its antigen is unidentified. The germline V gene has CDR1 MNHEY and CDR2 SVGEGT. This CDR3 comprises 13 residues. Trimming took off 5 bases at V and 6 bases at J, with 14 bases between the two ends. CDR3 regions of TCR beta were amplified from RNA transcripts. HTBI-primed first-round RT-PCR preceded second-round multiplex PCR. TCRdb reanalysed the multiplex PCR reads using MiXCR and keeps one entry per CDR3 protein. The table includes roughly 500,000 distinct CDR3 sequences, roughly 14% detected once.

The clonotype comes from a woman under 40 with Graves' ophthalmopathy. The material sequenced was blood. The chain couples TRBV6-2 or TRBV6-3 to TRBJ2-7; D gene unclear. CDR3 loop: CASSPSSFGEQYF. The CDR3 DNA is TGTGCCAGCAGTCCCAGTAGTTTCGGCGAGCAGTACTTC.